This TCR beta chain was obtained from a study of PD-1 blockade in classical Hodgkin lymphoma. Every patient had relapsed following autologous stem cell transplantation, and cohorts differed in brentuximab vedotin exposure. Concerning this clone: Antigen: not known.

Study observations and caveats: Whatever underlies the repertoire differences (possibly disease activity or prior therapy) remains undefined.

Generated by immunoSEQ multiplex PCR, the TCRdb table keeps only in-frame clones and is missing some. This sample yields some 23,000 clones, of which 71% are seen a single time; over 15% belongs to the top ten. V was cut by 2 bases and J by 0 bases, with 7 bases left in between. There are 14 residues in the CDR3. The germline CDR1 and CDR2 sequences are LNHDA and SQIVND (reference sequence). The clonotype was recovered from a human donor with classical Hodgkin lymphoma. This chain joins TRBV19 and TRBJ1-2; D not resolved. The sample here was peripheral blood mononuclear cells (PBMCs), taken at baseline. CDR3 region: CASSILASNYGYTF. CDR3 nucleotide sequence: TGTGCCAGTAGTATACTGGCCTCTAACTATGGCTACACCTTC.